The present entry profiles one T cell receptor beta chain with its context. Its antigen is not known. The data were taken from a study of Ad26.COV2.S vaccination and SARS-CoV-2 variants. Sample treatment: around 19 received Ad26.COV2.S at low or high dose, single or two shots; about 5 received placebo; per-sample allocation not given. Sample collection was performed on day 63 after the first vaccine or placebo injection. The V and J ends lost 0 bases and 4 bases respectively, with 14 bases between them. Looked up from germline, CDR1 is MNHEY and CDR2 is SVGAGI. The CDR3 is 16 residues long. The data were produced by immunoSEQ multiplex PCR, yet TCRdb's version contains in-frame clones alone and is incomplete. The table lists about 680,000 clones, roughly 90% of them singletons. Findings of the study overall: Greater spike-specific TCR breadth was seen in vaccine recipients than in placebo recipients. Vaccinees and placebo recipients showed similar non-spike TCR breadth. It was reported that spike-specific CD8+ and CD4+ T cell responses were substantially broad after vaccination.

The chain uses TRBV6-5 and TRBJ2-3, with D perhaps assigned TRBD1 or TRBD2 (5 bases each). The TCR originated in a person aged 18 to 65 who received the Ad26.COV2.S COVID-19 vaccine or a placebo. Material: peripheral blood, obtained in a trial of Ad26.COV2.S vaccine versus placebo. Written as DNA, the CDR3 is TGTGCCAGCAGTTACTCTGGGGGTCAGGGTTCAGATACGCAGTATTTT. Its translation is CASSYSGGQGSDTQYF.